The 22 T cell receptor beta chains below come from one sample, sequenced in a study of cytomegalovirus exposure and HLA in healthy donors (dated by TCRdb to 2015 to 2018). Library generation was performed with the immunoSEQ multiplex PCR assay. For the multiplex PCR, a mixture combining 60 forward primers for TCR Vbeta segments and 13 reverse primers for TCR Jbeta segments was used. TCRdb mirrors the immuneACCESS table, restricted to in-frame sequences. Some clones are absent from its copies; in checked studies, under half trace to an unresolved V gene, and the reason for the others is unknown. The sample table contains tens of thousands of clones; only one count was recorded for around 80% of them. Of the sample, roughly 3.2% is held by the ten largest clones. The sample taken for sequencing was PBMCs. Receptors were obtained from a man in his forties or fifties in good health and CMV-seropositive.

This clone occurred a few times. V is TRBV7-2 and J is TRBJ2-2; D is unresolved. The germline CDR1 and CDR2 sequences are SGHTA and FQGNSA. Trimming cost V 1 base and J 5 bases, with 8 bases left between them. CDR3 length equals 14 residues. Here the CDR3 reads CASSLVYRTGELFF. For the CDR3, the DNA is TGTGCCAGCAGCTTAGTGTACCGGACCGGGGAGCTGTTTTTT. Full variable domain (rest looked up from reference TRBV7-2 and TRBJ2-2): GAGVSQSPSNKVTEKGKDVELRCDPISGHTALYWYRQSLGQGLEFLIYFQGNSAPDKSGLPSDRFSAERTGGSVSTLTIQRTQQEDSAVYLCASSLVYRTGELFFGEGSRLTVL.

The rearrangement uses TRBV21-1 and TRBJ2-5; the table's D call of TRBD1 was not tested on the DNA. TRBV21-1 has pseudogene status. This CDR3 is built from 15 residues. The CDR3 region is CASSMLQGATETQYF. The CDR3 nucleotides read TGTGCCAGCAGCATGCTACAGGGGGCGACGGAGACCCAGTACTTC.

The chain employs TRBV7-2 and TRBJ1-1; 9 bases agree with TRBD1. The CDR3 is made up of 15 amino acids. After removal of 5 bases from V and 5 bases from J, the junction contained 9 bases not matched to a gene. CDR1 and CDR2 (germline): SGHTA, FQGNSA. CDR3: CASSPGAGTGTEAFF. The CDR3 bases are TGTGCCAGCAGCCCCGGGGCAGGGACAGGGACTGAAGCTTTCTTT.

CDR3 sequence: CASSWLEENTEAFF. CDR3 sequence (DNA): TGCGCCAGCAGCTGGCTGGAGGAGAACACTGAAGCTTTCTTT. This chain uses TRBV5-1 with TRBJ1-1, with D hard to call. CDR3 length equals 14 residues. V shed 3 bases and J shed 1 base, with 10 bases lying between them. Germline V CDR1 and CDR2: SGHRS, YFSETQ.

V is TRBV6-4 and J is TRBJ1-2; tentative D call: TRBD1 (6 bases). V was clipped by 6 bases and J by 5 bases, with 19 bases between them. Germline-derived CDR1 and CDR2 are MRHNA and SNTAGT. The CDR3 extends over 15 amino acids. CDR3 residues: CASSPGPGDYYGYTF. The CDR3 DNA reads as TGTGCCAGCAGCCCCGGGCCAGGGGATTATTATGGCTACACCTTC.

The chain couples TRBV7-2 to TRBJ1-5; the D is unclear. The ends were cut back, 2 bases at V and 4 bases at J, with 6 bases in the middle. The CDR3 has 13 residues. From germline, CDR1 is SGHTA and CDR2 FQGNSA. CDR3 coding DNA: TGTGCCAGCAGCTTACAGGAAAATCAGCCCCAGCATTTT. As protein: CASSLQENQPQHF.

The chain employs TRBV5-5 and TRBJ2-3; a possible D gene is TRBD2 (5 bases). Germline values: CDR1 SGHKS, CDR2 YYEKEE (reference sequence). The CDR3 extends over 15 amino acids. V was pared by 2 bases and J by 1 base, with 11 bases between. CDR3 nucleotides: TGTGCCAGCAGCTTACGGCGGGTGGGCACAGATACGCAGTATTTT. Its translation: CASSLRRVGTDTQYF. Using reference TRBV5-5 and TRBJ2-3 for the parts outside the CDR3, the full variable domain is DAGVTQSPTHLIKTRGQQVTLRCSPISGHKSVSWYQQVLGQGPQFIFQYYEKEERGRGNFPDRFSARQFPNYSSELNVNALLLGDSALYLCASSLRRVGTDTQYFGPGTRLTVL.

The V call is TRBV27, the J call TRBJ2-1, with 7 bases fitting TRBD1. CDR1 is MNHEY and CDR2 is SMNVEV in the germline V gene (reference sequence). Germline trimming cut 5 bases from V and 4 bases from J; bases unmatched to any gene: 8. This CDR3 has 15 amino acids. This CDR3 is CASSAPTGRYNEQFF. The CDR3 nucleotides read TGTGCCAGCAGTGCCCCGACAGGGCGGTACAATGAGCAGTTCTTC.

The chain links TRBV18 to TRBJ2-2; D might be TRBD2 (5 bases). Between the trimmed V and J ends, which lost 0 bases and 8 bases, there was a span of 7 bases. Germline CDR1 and CDR2: KGHSH and LQKENI. The CDR3 has 13 residues. CDR3 amino acids: CASSPPPGGELFF. The CDR3 DNA reads as TGTGCCAGCTCACCACCGCCGGGAGGGGAGCTGTTTTTT.

This chain connects TRBV7-2 to TRBJ1-2, with TRBD1 as a possible D gene (6 bases). Trimming shortened V by 5 bases and J by 7 bases, and 14 bases separated the two germline ends. Per the germline V gene, CDR1 is SGHTA and CDR2 is FQGNSA. The CDR3 has 13 residues. Written as DNA, the CDR3 is TGTGCCAGCAGCGAACAGGGCCGGGGTGGCTACACCTTC. Amino acid sequence: CASSEQGRGGYTF.

This chain's CDR3 is CAGSGYGNSPLHF. The CDR3 nucleotides read TGTGCCGGCTCGGGGTACGGGAATTCACCCCTCCACTTT. The J gene is TRBJ1-6, the V gene TRBV30; no firm D call. Trimming removed 8 bases at V and 7 bases at J, with 15 bases between. This CDR3 comprises 13 residues. Germline CDR1 GTSNPN, CDR2 SVGIG (reference sequence).

In nucleotides, the CDR3 is TGCGCCAGCAGCGGGAGCGGGGCCGCCGGGGAGACCCAGTACTTC. Translating gives CASSGSGAAGETQYF. The chain combines TRBV5-1 with TRBJ2-5, with 7 bases fitting TRBD2. CDR3 length: 15 residues. J lost 5 bases, V lost 4 bases, and 11 bases had no gene match. Germline V lookup: CDR1 SGHRS, CDR2 YFSETQ.

The V call is TRBV18, the J call TRBJ2-1; weak D call: TRBD2 (6 bases). Germline V gene data show CDR1 as KGHSH and CDR2 as LQKENI. There are 17 residues in the CDR3. V shed 6 bases and J shed 3 bases, with 21 bases lying between them. CDR3 bases: TGTGCCAGCTCCCCAGGACTATCCCGTGGGATCTACAATGAGCAGTTCTTC. Translation: CASSPGLSRGIYNEQFF.

The rearrangement links TRBV15 to TRBJ2-1; D not certain. With 1 base removed from V and 6 bases from J, the gap between germline ends came to 22 bases. Germline lookup yields CDR1 LNHNV and CDR2 YYDKDF (reference sequence). The CDR3 extends over 18 amino acids. CDR3 DNA sequence: TGTGCCACCAGCAGAGCCCCGCCCTCTCTCCCACCTAGCAATGAGCAGTTCTTC. It is translated as CATSRAPPSLPPSNEQFF.

The CDR3 nucleotides read TGCAGCGTTGAAGCCAACAGGGCCTCCACAGATACGCAGTATTTT. Its translation is CSVEANRASTDTQYF. The chain uses TRBV29-1 and TRBJ2-3; possibly TRBD1 for D (6 bases). The V end lost 1 base, the J end lost 2 bases, and 13 bases lay between the germline ends. In germline, CDR1 is SQVTM, CDR2 ANQGSEA. The CDR3 has 15 residues.

V is TRBV9 and J is TRBJ1-4, with TRBD1 matching over 10 bases. There are 19 residues in the CDR3. V lost 0 bases to trimming and J lost 0 bases; unmatched junction nucleotides: 8. Germline assignment: CDR1 SGDLS and CDR2 YYNGEE. CDR3 sequence reads: CASSVEVGTGEATNEKLFF. The CDR3 DNA sequence: TGTGCCAGCAGCGTAGAGGTTGGGACAGGGGAAGCAACTAATGAAAAACTGTTTTTT.

This clone turned up a few times. The chain uses TRBV29-1 and TRBJ2-5; TRBD1 aligns across 8 bases. V shed 4 bases, J shed 5 bases, and the junction held 6 bases outside the gene matches. This CDR3 comprises 13 residues. The germline gives CDR1 SQVTM, CDR2 ANQGSEA. CDR3 nucleotide sequence: TGCAGCGTTGTTGCAGGGGGCGGCGAGACCCAGTACTTC. It yields the protein CSVVAGGGETQYF.

J is TRBJ1-2 and V is TRBV4-2, with D possibly TRBD1 on 6 matching bases. This CDR3 comprises 14 residues. Trimming took off 0 bases at V and 5 bases at J, with 10 bases between the two ends. Per the germline V gene, CDR1 is LGHNA and CDR2 is YNFKEQ. CDR3 sequence: CASSQEGRGYGYTF. For the CDR3, the DNA is TGTGCCAGCAGCCAAGAAGGCAGGGGATATGGCTACACCTTC.

The rearrangement links TRBV6-1 to TRBJ1-1, with a possible D match to TRBD1 (5 bases). The CDR3 has 14 amino acids. CDR1 MNHNS and CDR2 SASEGT come from the germline V gene. Trimming cost V 6 bases and J 0 bases, with 11 bases left between them. The CDR3 DNA reads as TGTGCCAGCAGCTGGACATTCCTGAACACTGAAGCTTTCTTT. It codes for CASSWTFLNTEAFF.

This rearrangement joins TRBV4-1 to TRBJ1-3, with unresolved D. The V end lost 2 bases, the J end lost 0 bases, and 8 bases lay between the germline ends. This CDR3 has 15 residues. CDR1 MGHRA and CDR2 YSYEKL come from the germline V gene. Here the CDR3 DNA reads TGCGCCAGCAGCCAACGGTCCTTCTCTGGAAACACCATATATTTT. Amino acid sequence: CASSQRSFSGNTIYF.

The rearrangement links TRBV2 to TRBJ2-7; TRBD2 matches 11 bases. The CDR3 covers 14 residues. In germline, CDR1 is SNHLY, CDR2 FYNNEI. With V trimmed by 6 bases and J by 3 bases, 4 bases remained unmatched. The CDR3: CASSVTSGNYEQYF. In nucleotides, the CDR3 is TGTGCCAGCAGCGTGACTAGCGGGAACTACGAGCAGTACTTC.

The sample holds one count of this clone. This sequence joins TRBV19 and TRBJ2-7; D gene ambiguous. Trimming took 3 bases from V and 2 from J, leaving 14 bases between them. Germline CDR1 is LNHDA and CDR2 is SQIVND (reference sequence). The CDR3 spans 15 residues. CDR3 in amino acids: CASSINGERPYEQYF. CDR3 sequence (DNA): TGTGCCAGTAGTATCAACGGAGAGAGGCCCTACGAGCAGTACTTC. Looking up the rest from reference TRBV19 and TRBJ2-7 gives the full variable domain: DGGITQSPKYLFRKEGQNVTLSCEQNLNHDAMYWYRQDPGQGLRLIYYSQIVNDFQKGDIAEGYSVSREKKESFPLTVTSAQKNPTAFYLCASSINGERPYEQYFGPGTRLTVT.